The 3 T cell receptor beta chains given below trace back to one sample, sequenced in a study of blood T cell repertoires in COVID-19. Here immunoSEQ multiplex PCR was the method, and the copy in TCRdb shows in-frame clones only, minus some. The profile shows tens of thousands of clones, over 70% of them singletons. The sequencing sample was made of peripheral blood. These receptors all stem from a man between 65 and 85 years old who had recovered from COVID-19.

This clone was seen a few times. This sequence joins TRBV11-3 and TRBJ1-2; 8 nucleotides match TRBD1. Looked up from germline, CDR1 is SGHNT and CDR2 is YENEEA. The junction had 6 bases not matched to a gene; V was cut back by 4 bases and J by 5 bases. The CDR3 is made up of 14 amino acids. CDR3 region: CASSSGQGGYGYTF. CDR3 coding DNA: TGTGCCAGCAGCTCCGGACAGGGAGGGTATGGCTACACCTTC.

The V and J genes are TRBV19 and TRBJ1-1; no firm D call. CDR1 is LNHDA and CDR2 is SQIVND in the germline V gene (reference sequence). V dropped 4 bases and J dropped 8 bases, with 20 bases sitting between them. This CDR3 is built from 15 residues. This CDR3 is CASSNPVRRAREAFF. For the CDR3, the DNA is TGTGCCAGTAGTAATCCGGTACGGCGGGCTAGGGAAGCTTTCTTT.

This clone was detected once. This chain uses TRBV5-5 with TRBJ2-3, with D perhaps TRBD2 (5 bases). This CDR3 comprises 14 residues. Germline-derived CDR1 and CDR2 are SGHKS and YYEKEE (reference sequence). V was trimmed by 1 base and J by 6 bases, leaving 12 bases between them. As DNA, the CDR3 is TGTGCCAGCAGCTTGCTTGGCGGGTCGGATACGCAGTATTTT. Translated: CASSLLGGSDTQYF.